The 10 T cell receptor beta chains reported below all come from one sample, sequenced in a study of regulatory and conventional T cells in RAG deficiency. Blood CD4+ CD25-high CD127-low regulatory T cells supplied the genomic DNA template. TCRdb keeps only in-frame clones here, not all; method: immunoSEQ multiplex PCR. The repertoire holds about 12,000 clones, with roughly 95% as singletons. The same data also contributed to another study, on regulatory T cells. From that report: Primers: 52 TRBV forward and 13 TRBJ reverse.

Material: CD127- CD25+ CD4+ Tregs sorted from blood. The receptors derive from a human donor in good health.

The CDR3 nucleotides are TGTGCCACCAGTCCGATGGGGCCAACTGAAGCTTTCTTT. Translating it yields CATSPMGPTEAFF. V gene TRBV15 combines with J gene TRBJ1-1; TRBD1 is a possible D gene (5 bases). CDR3 length equals 13 residues. V was cut by 6 bases and J by 5 bases, with 13 bases left in between. CDR1 is LNHNV and CDR2 is YYDKDF in the germline V gene (reference sequence).

The CDR3 region is CASSSSGTGNRSPLHF. CDR3 bases: TGCGCCAGCAGCTCCTCCGGGACAGGGAATCGTTCACCCCTCCACTTT. The chain combines TRBV5-1 with TRBJ1-6, with 9 bases fitting TRBD1. J lost 9 bases, V lost 3 bases, and 10 bases had no gene match. Germline CDR1 is SGHRS and CDR2 is YFSETQ. CDR3 size: 16 residues.

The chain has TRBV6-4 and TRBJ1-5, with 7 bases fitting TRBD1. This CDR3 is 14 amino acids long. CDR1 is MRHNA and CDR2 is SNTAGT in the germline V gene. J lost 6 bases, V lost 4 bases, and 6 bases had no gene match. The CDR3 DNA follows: TGTGCCAGCAGTGTAAACAGGGGAGTTCAGCCCCAGCATTTT. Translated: CASSVNRGVQPQHF.

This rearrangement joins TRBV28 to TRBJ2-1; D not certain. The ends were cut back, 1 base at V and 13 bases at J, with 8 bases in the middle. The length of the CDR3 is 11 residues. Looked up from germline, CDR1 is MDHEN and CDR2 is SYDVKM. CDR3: CASSLSRFQFF. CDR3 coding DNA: TGTGCCAGCAGTTTATCCAGGTTCCAGTTCTTC.

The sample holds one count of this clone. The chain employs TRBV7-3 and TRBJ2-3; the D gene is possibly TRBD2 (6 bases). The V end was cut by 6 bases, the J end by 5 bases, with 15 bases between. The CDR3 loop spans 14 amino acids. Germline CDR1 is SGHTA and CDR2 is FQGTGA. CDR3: CASSLGLTKDTQYF. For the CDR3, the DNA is TGTGCCAGCAGTCTAGGACTAACCAAAGATACGCAGTATTTT.

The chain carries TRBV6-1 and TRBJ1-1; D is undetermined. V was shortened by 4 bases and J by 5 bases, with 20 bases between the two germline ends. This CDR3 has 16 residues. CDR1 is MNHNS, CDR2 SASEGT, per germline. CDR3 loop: CASSVFLVGAGTEAFF. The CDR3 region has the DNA TGTGCCAGCAGTGTATTCCTCGTGGGAGCGGGGACTGAAGCTTTCTTT.

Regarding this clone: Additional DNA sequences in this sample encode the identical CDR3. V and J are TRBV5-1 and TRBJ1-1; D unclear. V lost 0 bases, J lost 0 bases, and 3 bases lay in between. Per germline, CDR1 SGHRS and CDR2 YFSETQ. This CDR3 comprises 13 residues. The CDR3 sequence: CASSLAVNTEAFF. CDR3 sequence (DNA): TGCGCCAGCAGCTTGGCAGTGAACACTGAAGCTTTCTTT.

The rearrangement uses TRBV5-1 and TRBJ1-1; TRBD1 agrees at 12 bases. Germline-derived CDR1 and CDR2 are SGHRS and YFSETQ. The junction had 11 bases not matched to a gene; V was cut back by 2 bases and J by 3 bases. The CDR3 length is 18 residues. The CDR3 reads CASSFHAPGQGAYTEAFF. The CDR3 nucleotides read TGCGCCAGCAGCTTCCACGCACCGGGACAGGGGGCGTACACTGAAGCTTTCTTT.

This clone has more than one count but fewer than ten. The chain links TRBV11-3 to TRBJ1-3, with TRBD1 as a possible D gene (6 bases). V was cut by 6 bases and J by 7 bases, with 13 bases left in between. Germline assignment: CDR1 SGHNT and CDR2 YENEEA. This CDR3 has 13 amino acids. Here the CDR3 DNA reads TGTGCCAGCAGAAGGACAGTCTGGAACACCATATATTTT. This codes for CASRRTVWNTIYF.

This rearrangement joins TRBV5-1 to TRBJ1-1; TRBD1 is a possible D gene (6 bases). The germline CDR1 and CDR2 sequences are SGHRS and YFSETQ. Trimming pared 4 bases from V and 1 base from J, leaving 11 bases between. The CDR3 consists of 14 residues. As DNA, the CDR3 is TGCGCCAGCAGCGTACAGGGCGGGAACACTGAAGCTTTCTTT. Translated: CASSVQGGNTEAFF.